This is a list of T cell receptor beta chains from one sample in a study of T cells in localized non-small cell lung cancer. Data came from immunoSEQ multiplex PCR; TCRdb stores just in-frame clones and leaves some out. The sample contains tens of thousands of clones, roughly 89% of which appear only once. The sequenced sample was peripheral blood, obtained before any cancer treatment. The receptor source for this set is a man between 40 and 70 years old with stage I squamous cell lung carcinoma. The CDR3 runs from the conserved cysteine through the conserved F or W. Fields, in order: V gene, CDR3 length, D gene, J gene, clone size, CDR3 protein, CDR3 DNA. A D gene is named only where the DNA matches it firmly. Clone size appears in some rows only: once, few, many, or a class for an expanded clone.

V: TRBV7-3; length: 14; D: -; J: TRBJ2-7; size: -; CDR3: CASSSSGLSYEQYF; DNA: TGTGCCAGCAGTTCGAGCGGCCTATCCTACGAGCAGTACTTC
V: TRBV13; length: 16; D: TRBD2; J: TRBJ2-3; size: -; CDR3: CASSSLAGGITDTQYF; DNA: TGTGCCAGCAGCTCTTTAGCGGGAGGGATCACAGATACGCAGTATTTT
V: TRBV9; length: 16; D: TRBD2; J: TRBJ2-3; size: -; CDR3: CASSPPGLAGQDTQYF; DNA: TGTGCCAGCAGCCCCCCGGGACTAGCGGGCCAGGATACGCAGTATTTT
V: TRBV21-1; length: 15; D: -; J: TRBJ2-1; size: -; CDR3: CASSKRSGVRAEQFF; DNA: TGTGCCAGCAGCAAACGGAGTGGAGTCCGAGCCGAGCAGTTCTTC
V: TRBV9; length: 15; D: -; J: TRBJ1-4; size: -; CDR3: CASAIGQATNEKLFF; DNA: TGTGCCTCAGCAATCGGCCAGGCAACTAATGAAAAACTGTTTTTT
V: TRBV10-2; length: 12; D: -; J: TRBJ1-1; size: few; CDR3: CASSEQYTEAFF; DNA: TGCGCCAGCAGTGAACAATACACTGAAGCTTTCTTT
V: TRBV12-5; length: 17; D: TRBD2; J: TRBJ2-5; size: -; CDR3: CASGLVQTSGTQETQYF; DNA: TGTGCTAGTGGTTTGGTACAGACTAGCGGAACTCAAGAGACCCAGTACTTC
V: TRBV2; length: 17; D: -; J: TRBJ2-5; size: few; CDR3: CASSQGQNLNKGETQYF; DNA: TGTGCCAGCAGTCAAGGGCAGAACCTAAATAAGGGAGAGACCCAGTACTTC
V: TRBV10-2; length: 12; D: -; J: TRBJ2-7; size: few; CDR3: CASSEINHEQYF; DNA: TGCGCCAGCAGTGAGATAAACCACGAGCAGTACTTC
V: TRBV2; length: 14; D: TRBD1; J: TRBJ1-5; size: -; CDR3: CASSDRVDDQPQHF; DNA: TGTGCCAGCTCGGACAGGGTCGACGATCAGCCCCAGCATTTT
V: TRBV7-6; length: 16; D: -; J: TRBJ2-1; size: once; CDR3: CASSLGSPSSYNEQFF; DNA: TGTGCCAGCAGCTTAGGGTCGCCAAGCTCCTACAATGAGCAGTTCTTC
V: TRBV7-6; length: 11; D: -; J: TRBJ1-5; size: -; CDR3: CASRSNWGQHF; DNA: TGTGCCAGCAGATCAAATTGGGGGCAGCATTTT
V: TRBV2; length: 14; D: TRBD2; J: TRBJ2-7; size: -; CDR3: CASGSLAGAGEQYF; DNA: TGTGCCAGCGGATCACTTGCGGGAGCGGGAGAGCAGTACTTC